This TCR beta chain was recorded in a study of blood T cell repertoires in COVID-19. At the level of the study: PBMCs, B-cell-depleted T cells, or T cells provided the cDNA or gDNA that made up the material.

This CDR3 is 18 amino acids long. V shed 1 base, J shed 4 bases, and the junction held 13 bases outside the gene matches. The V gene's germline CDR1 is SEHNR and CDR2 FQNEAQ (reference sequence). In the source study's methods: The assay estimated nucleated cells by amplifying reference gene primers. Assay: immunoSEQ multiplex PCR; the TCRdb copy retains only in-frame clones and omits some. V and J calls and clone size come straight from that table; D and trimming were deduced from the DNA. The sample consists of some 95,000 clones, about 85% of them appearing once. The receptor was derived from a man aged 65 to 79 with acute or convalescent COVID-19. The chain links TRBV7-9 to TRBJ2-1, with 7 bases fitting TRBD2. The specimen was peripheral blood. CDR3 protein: CASSLDPSLAVYYNEQFF. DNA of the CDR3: TGTGCCAGCAGCTTAGATCCGAGTCTAGCGGTCTATTACAATGAGCAGTTCTTC.